The T cell receptor (beta chain) under discussion was sequenced for a study of T cells in Graves' hyperthyroidism and ophthalmopathy. Patients were aged 18 to 65, had disease duration under 2 months, and had newly diagnosed hyperthyroidism. Study-wide points: The model forecast ophthalmopathy, anticipating it by a median around 6.4 months before onset.

From germline, CDR1 is SGHVS and CDR2 FQNEAQ. A total of 11 residues make up the CDR3, ends included. It was RNA transcripts that yielded the amplified TCR beta CDR3 regions. Carried out on the TCR CDR3, a first-round RT-PCR used the HTBI primer set. MiXCR, applied by TCRdb to the multiplex PCR reads, yields one record per CDR3 protein. Seen here are around 580,000 distinct CDR3 sequences, roughly 46% observed once, and the top ten hold approximately 8.4%. On this clonotype itself: Its cognate antigen is unknown. As the CDR3 is not closed by the conserved phenylalanine or tryptophan, this likely results from a read error. Because the CDR3's place on the DNA is in doubt, the DNA is left out and the CDR3 is given as listed by TCRdb.

Sequenced sample: peripheral blood or thyroid tissue (not recorded which). V is TRBV7-8 and J is TRBJ1-1; TRBD1, the table's D call, was not compared with the DNA. The receptor comes from a woman under 30 with Graves' hyperthyroidism. The CDR3 loop reads CASSPRGRDGL.